This entry features one TCR beta chain sequence. This sample is part of a study of blood T cell repertoires in COVID-19. Study-wide background: Researchers got acute and convalescent COVID-19 samples from the United States, Italy and Spain. Sample material is recorded as cDNA or gDNA derived from T cells, B-cell-depleted T cells, or PBMCs.

Profiling relied on immunoSEQ multiplex PCR, and the TCRdb table lists in-frame clones only, not all of them. This table holds about 280,000 clones, 88% found once. The germline CDR1 and CDR2 sequences are MNHEY and SVGEGT. The CDR3 has 15 amino acids. V was clipped by 5 bases and J by 1 base; unmatched bases: 6. This sequence originates from a woman aged 55 to 70 in a cohort exposed to, infected with or recovered from COVID-19 (not recorded which). The rearrangement uses TRBV6-2 or TRBV6-3 and TRBJ2-3; TRBD1 agrees at 7 bases. The material sequenced was PBMCs or T cells enriched from blood (not recorded which). The CDR3 protein is CASSRQGGGTDTQYF. CDR3 sequence (DNA): TGTGCCAGCAGTAGACAGGGTGGGGGCACAGATACGCAGTATTTT.